This T cell receptor (beta chain) appears in the sequencing data of a study of T-cell memory formation after mild COVID-19. A remark on this clonotype: Its antigen is undetermined.

Germline lookup yields CDR1 LNHDA and CDR2 SQIVND (reference sequence). Trimming removed 6 bases from V and 5 bases from J; junction bases left unmatched: 15. The CDR3 contains 17 residues. The study's findings and limits: Day 37-peaking second-wave clones had unconfirmed SARS-CoV-2 specificity.

It was 5'RACE with constant-segment primers that produced the TCR alpha and TCR beta cDNA libraries, which carried sample barcodes and UMIs. TCRdb used MiXCR to reprocess the 5' RACE reads, holding one entry per CDR3 protein. The sample has some 330,000 distinct CDR3 sequences, around a fifth seen once. Source material: PBMCs or a T cell subset sorted from them (not recorded which). This clonotype originated in an adult woman who had mild COVID-19 (a few samples of this study predate the infection). Cell type and time point are not known. This rearrangement joins TRBV19 to TRBJ2-2; 7 bases match TRBD2. The CDR3 bases are TGTGCCAGTAGAGAGTTGACGGCGGGAGCTCGGACCGGGGAGCTGTTTTTT. It translates to CASRELTAGARTGELFF.